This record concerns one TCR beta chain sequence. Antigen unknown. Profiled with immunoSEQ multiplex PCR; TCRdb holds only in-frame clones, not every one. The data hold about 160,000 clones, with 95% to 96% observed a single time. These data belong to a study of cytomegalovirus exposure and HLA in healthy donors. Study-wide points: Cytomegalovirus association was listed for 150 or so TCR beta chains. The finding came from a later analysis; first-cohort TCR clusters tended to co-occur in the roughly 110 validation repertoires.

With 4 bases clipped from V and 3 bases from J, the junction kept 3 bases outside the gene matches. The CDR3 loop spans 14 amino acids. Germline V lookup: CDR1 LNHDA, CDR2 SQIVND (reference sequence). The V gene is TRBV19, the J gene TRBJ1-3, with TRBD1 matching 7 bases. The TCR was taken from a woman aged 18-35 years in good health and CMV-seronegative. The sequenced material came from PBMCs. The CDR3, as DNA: TGTGCCAGTAGTACAACAGGGGTTGGAAACACCATATATTTT. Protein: CASSTTGVGNTIYF.